The clone carrying this T cell receptor beta chain was recorded a few times. Its matching antigen is unknown. CDR3 length: 13 residues. Trimming took off 3 bases at V and 6 bases at J, with 12 bases between the two ends. The data originate from a study of T cells after yellow fever vaccination. Overall study findings and caveats: Few clonotypes appeared in both CD4 and CD8 compartments. Post-booster samples contained most primary-vaccination clones (around 95% CD4, 70% to 90% CD8). Abundant contaminating clonotypes from the bulk population could appear in FACS-sorted repertoires.

Universal primer sites and UMIs were introduced during 5'RACE template-switching synthesis of TCR cDNA. A single record per CDR3 protein comes from TCRdb applying MiXCR to the 5' RACE reads. Seen here are roughly 260,000 distinct CDR3 sequences, approximately 13% observed once, and the top ten hold roughly 0.5%. The clonotype comes from a man aged 25 to 40 who received the YFV17D yellow fever vaccine. Sequences were derived from CD4+ T cells sorted from PBMCs, sampled 45 days after the yellow fever booster vaccination. The genes are TRBV12-3 or TRBV12-4 and TRBJ2-7, with D possibly TRBD2 on 7 matching bases. Here the CDR3 reads CASSFRGGGEQYF. The CDR3 nucleotides are TGTGCCAGCAGTTTTAGAGGGGGGGGCGAGCAGTACTTC.